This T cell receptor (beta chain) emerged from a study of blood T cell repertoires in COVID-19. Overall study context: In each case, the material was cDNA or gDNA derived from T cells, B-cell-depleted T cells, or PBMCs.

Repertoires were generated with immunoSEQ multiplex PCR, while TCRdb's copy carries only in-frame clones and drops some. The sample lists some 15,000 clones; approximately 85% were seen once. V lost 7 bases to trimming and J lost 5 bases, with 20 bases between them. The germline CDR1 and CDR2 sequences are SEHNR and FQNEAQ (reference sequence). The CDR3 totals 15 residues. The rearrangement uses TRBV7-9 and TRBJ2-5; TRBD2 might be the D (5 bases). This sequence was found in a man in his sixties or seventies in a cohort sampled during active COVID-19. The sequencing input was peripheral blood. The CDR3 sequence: CASNGKEEIQETQYF. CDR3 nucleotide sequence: TGTGCCAGCAACGGGAAGGAGGAGATACAGGAGACCCAGTACTTC.